The T cell receptor beta chain described here comes from a study of T cells in Graves' hyperthyroidism and ophthalmopathy. Using RNA transcripts as the source, TCR beta CDR3 regions were amplified. The HTBI primer set drove a first-round RT-PCR of the TCR CDR3. MiXCR, run by TCRdb on the multiplex PCR reads, gives a single entry per CDR3 protein. The table lists 450,000 to 550,000 distinct CDR3 sequences, around a quarter of them singletons, with around 11% in the top ten. The CDR3 runs to 11 residues. Germline values: CDR1 MDHEN, CDR2 SYDVKM. Trimming removed 6 bases from V and 10 bases from J, with 12 bases in between.

The V gene is TRBV28, the J gene TRBJ2-5; D may be TRBD1 (5 bases). This TCR was sampled from a young woman with Graves' ophthalmopathy. The sample was blood. Here the CDR3 reads CASSPSRVQYF. CDR3 in DNA: TGTGCCAGCAGCCCCTCCAGGGTCCAGTACTTC.